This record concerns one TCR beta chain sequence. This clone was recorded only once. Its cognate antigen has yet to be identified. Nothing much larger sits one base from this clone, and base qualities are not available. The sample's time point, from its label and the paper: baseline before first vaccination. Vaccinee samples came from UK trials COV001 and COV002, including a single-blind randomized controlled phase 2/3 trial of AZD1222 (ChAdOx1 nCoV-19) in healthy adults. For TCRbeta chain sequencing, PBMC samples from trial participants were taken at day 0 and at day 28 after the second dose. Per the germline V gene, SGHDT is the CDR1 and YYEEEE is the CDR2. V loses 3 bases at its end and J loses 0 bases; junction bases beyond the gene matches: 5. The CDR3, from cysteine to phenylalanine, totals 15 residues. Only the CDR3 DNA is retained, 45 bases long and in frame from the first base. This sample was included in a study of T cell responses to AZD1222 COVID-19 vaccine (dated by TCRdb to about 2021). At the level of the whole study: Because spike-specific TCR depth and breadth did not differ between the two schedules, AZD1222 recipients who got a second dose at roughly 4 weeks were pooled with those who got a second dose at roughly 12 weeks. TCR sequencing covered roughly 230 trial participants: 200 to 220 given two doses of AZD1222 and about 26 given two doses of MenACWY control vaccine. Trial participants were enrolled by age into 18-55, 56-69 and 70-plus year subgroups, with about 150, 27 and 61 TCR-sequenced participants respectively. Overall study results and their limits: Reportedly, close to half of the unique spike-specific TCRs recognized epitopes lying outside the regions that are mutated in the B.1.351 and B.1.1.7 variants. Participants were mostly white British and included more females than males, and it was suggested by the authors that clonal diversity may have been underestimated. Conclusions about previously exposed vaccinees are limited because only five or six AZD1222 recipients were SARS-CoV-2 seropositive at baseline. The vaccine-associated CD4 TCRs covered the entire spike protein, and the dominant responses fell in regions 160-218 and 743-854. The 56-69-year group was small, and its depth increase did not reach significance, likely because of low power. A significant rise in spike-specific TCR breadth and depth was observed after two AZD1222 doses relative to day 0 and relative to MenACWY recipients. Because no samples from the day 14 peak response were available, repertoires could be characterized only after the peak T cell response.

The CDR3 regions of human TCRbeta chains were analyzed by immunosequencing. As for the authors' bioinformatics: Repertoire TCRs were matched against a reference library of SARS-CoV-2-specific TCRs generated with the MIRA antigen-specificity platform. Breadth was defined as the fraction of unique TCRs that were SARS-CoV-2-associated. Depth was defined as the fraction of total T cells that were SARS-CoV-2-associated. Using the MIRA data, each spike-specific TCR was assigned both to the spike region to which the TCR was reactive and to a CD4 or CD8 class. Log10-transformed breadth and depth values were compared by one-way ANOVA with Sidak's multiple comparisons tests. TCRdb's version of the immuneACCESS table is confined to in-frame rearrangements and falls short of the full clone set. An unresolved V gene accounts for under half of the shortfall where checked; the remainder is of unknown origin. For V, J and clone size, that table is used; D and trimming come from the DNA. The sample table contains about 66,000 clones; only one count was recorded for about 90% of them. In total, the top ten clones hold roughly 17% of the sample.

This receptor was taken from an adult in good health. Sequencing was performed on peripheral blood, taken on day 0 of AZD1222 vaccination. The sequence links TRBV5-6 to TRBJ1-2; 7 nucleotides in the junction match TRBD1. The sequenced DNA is TGTGCCAGCAGCTACGGGACAGCAGCTAACTATGGCTACACCTTC. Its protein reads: CASSYGTAANYGYTF.